Shown below are 25 T cell receptor beta chains from a single sample sequenced in a study of blood T cell repertoires in COVID-19. The protocol was immunoSEQ multiplex PCR, while the TCRdb copy is restricted to in-frame clones and leaves out a portion. This table has 45,000 to 65,000 clones, around 86% appearing once. The source material was peripheral blood. These receptor sequences come from a man aged 50-60 years with active COVID-19.

The gene calls are TRBV11-2 and TRBJ2-7; D possibly corresponds to TRBD1 (7 bases). V dropped 5 bases and J dropped 3 bases, with 14 bases sitting between them. This CDR3 is built from 14 residues. The V gene's germline CDR1 is SGHAT and CDR2 FQNNGV. The CDR3 protein is CASSPRQGGYEQYF. The CDR3 DNA follows: TGTGCCAGCAGCCCGAGACAGGGAGGCTACGAGCAGTACTTC.

The genes are TRBV30 and TRBJ1-6; no firm D call. V shed 3 bases and J shed 0 bases, with 18 bases lying between them. The CDR3 loop spans 18 amino acids. From germline, CDR1 is GTSNPN and CDR2 SVGIG (reference sequence). The CDR3 protein is CAWSLLSGRSSYNSPLHF. The CDR3, as DNA: TGTGCCTGGAGCCTTCTGTCCGGGAGGAGCTCCTATAATTCACCCCTCCACTTT.

The chain couples TRBV30 to TRBJ1-5; D perhaps matches TRBD1 (6 bases). Germline V CDR1 and CDR2: GTSNPN, SVGIG (reference sequence). V lost 0 bases to trimming and J lost 4 bases, with 13 bases between them. The CDR3 contains 15 residues. The CDR3 DNA reads as TGTGCCTGGAGTGTACTGTCAGGGGAAAATCAGCCCCAGCATTTT. Translated: CAWSVLSGENQPQHF.

This clone occurred many times. The genes are TRBV5-1 and TRBJ2-3, with TRBD1 identical over 8 bases. This CDR3 spans 15 amino acids. The junction had 6 bases not matched to a gene; V was cut back by 4 bases and J by 2 bases. Germline V gene data show CDR1 as SGHRS and CDR2 as YFSETQ. CDR3 coding DNA: TGCGCCAGCAGCCCGTCAGGGGGCAACACAGATACGCAGTATTTT. Encoded protein: CASSPSGGNTDTQYF.

The gene calls are TRBV7-8 and TRBJ1-1; TRBD1 is a possible D gene (6 bases). This CDR3 has 15 amino acids. CDR1 and CDR2 (germline): SGHVS, FQNEAQ. Trimming shortened V by 6 bases and J by 4 bases, and 18 bases separated the two germline ends. The CDR3 sequence: CASSRNRERSTEAFF. In DNA, the CDR3 is TGTGCCAGCAGTCGAAACAGGGAAAGGAGCACTGAAGCTTTCTTT.

This rearrangement joins TRBV6-4 to TRBJ2-3; 9 nucleotides align to TRBD2. J gave up 1 base and V 3 bases, and 5 bases lay outside the gene matches. The CDR3 contains 16 residues. Germline V lookup: CDR1 MRHNA, CDR2 SNTAGT. The CDR3 DNA reads TGTGCCAGCAGTGAAGGTACTAGCGGGCGCACAGATACGCAGTATTTT. Translated: CASSEGTSGRTDTQYF.

This rearrangement joins TRBV4-3 to TRBJ1-6; D is undetermined. Germline V gene data show CDR1 as LGHNA and CDR2 as YSLEER. The CDR3 loop spans 15 amino acids. The V end lost 0 bases, the J end lost 7 bases, and 10 bases lay between the germline ends. For the CDR3, the DNA is TGCGCCAGCAGCCAAGATCGTACGGGGAATTCACCCCTCCACTTT. Translation: CASSQDRTGNSPLHF.

The chain employs TRBV18 and TRBJ2-1; 11 bases map to TRBD2. From germline, CDR1 is KGHSH and CDR2 LQKENI. Trimming cost V 0 bases and J 6 bases; bases outside gene matches: 1. This CDR3 has 15 amino acids. CDR3 region: CASSPPGTSGNEQFF. CDR3 nucleotides: TGTGCCAGCTCACCACCCGGGACTAGCGGCAATGAGCAGTTCTTC.

The V gene is TRBV6-5, the J gene TRBJ1-2, with D perhaps TRBD1 (6 bases). The CDR3 has 13 residues. Trimming took 6 bases from V and 8 from J, leaving 16 bases between them. Looked up from germline, CDR1 is MNHEY and CDR2 is SVGAGI. CDR3 in DNA: TGTGCCAGCAGAGAGACAGGCACGGGCGGCTACACCTTC. The encoded protein is CASRETGTGGYTF.

The chain joins TRBV19 to TRBJ2-1; D possibly corresponds to TRBD2 (5 bases). V was trimmed by 1 base and J by 4 bases, leaving 8 bases between them. Germline CDR1 and CDR2: LNHDA and SQIVND (reference sequence). CDR3 size: 14 residues. Written as DNA, the CDR3 is TGTGCCAGTAGTATAGGTGGGAGTTACAATGAGCAGTTCTTC. This translates into CASSIGGSYNEQFF.

The chain combines TRBV5-1 with TRBJ1-1; D unresolved. CDR1 is SGHRS, CDR2 YFSETQ, per germline. The CDR3 spans 12 residues. V was trimmed by 2 bases and J by 8 bases, leaving 10 bases between them. The CDR3 reads CASSLAFTEAFF. Here the CDR3 DNA reads TGCGCCAGCAGCTTAGCGTTCACCGAAGCTTTCTTT.

CDR3 sequence: CASSLVASQNTGELFF. Here the CDR3 DNA reads TGTGCCAGCAGCTTAGTGGCTAGCCAGAACACCGGGGAGCTGTTTTTT. This chain joins TRBV7-2 and TRBJ2-2; a possible D gene is TRBD2 (5 bases). Trimming stripped 1 base from V and 1 base from J, with 10 bases between. This CDR3 comprises 16 residues. CDR1 is SGHTA, CDR2 FQGNSA, per germline.

The rearrangement uses TRBV7-9 and TRBJ1-1, with 8 bases aligning to TRBD1. Trimming at V came to 0 bases and at J to 6 bases, leaving 3 bases not matched to a gene. The CDR3 loop spans 14 amino acids. Germline CDR1 SEHNR, CDR2 FQNEAQ (reference sequence). CDR3 in DNA: TGTGCCAGCAGCTTAGCTGGACAGGGATCTGAAGCTTTCTTT. Amino acids: CASSLAGQGSEAFF. The full variable domain, rest sourced from reference TRBV7-9 and TRBJ1-1, is DTGVSQNPRHKITKRGQNVTFRCDPISEHNRLYWYRQTLGQGPEFLTYFQNEAQLEKSRLLSDRFSAERPKGSFSTLEIQRTEQGDSAMYLCASSLAGQGSEAFFGQGTRLTVV.

This chain joins TRBV29-1 and TRBJ2-7, with 9 bases that match TRBD1. Germline assignment: CDR1 SQVTM and CDR2 ANQGSEA. The CDR3 is made up of 12 amino acids. V lost 6 bases, J lost 6 bases, and 6 bases stayed unmatched. The CDR3 DNA is TGCAGCGTATCGGGACAGGGAGGCGAGCAGTACTTC. It specifies CSVSGQGGEQYF.

J is TRBJ2-3 and V is TRBV25-1; tentative D call: TRBD2 (6 bases). V dropped 2 bases and J dropped 3 bases, with 18 bases sitting between them. The CDR3 has 17 residues. Germline V gene data show CDR1 as MGHDK and CDR2 as SYGVNS. The CDR3: CASSESLGGGGTDTQYF. In DNA form, the CDR3 reads TGTGCCAGCAGTGAAAGTCTGGGGGGTGGAGGAACAGATACGCAGTATTTT.

V and J are TRBV19 and TRBJ1-6; the D gene is possibly TRBD1 (6 bases). In germline, CDR1 is LNHDA, CDR2 SQIVND (reference sequence). The CDR3 sequence is 15 residues long. V was shortened by 10 bases and J by 5 bases, with 18 bases between the two germline ends. The CDR3 nucleotides are TGTGCCACCAAAAAGGACAGCTCGGATAATTCACCCCTCCACTTT. Protein: CATKKDSSDNSPLHF.

This chain links TRBV5-6 with TRBJ2-1; a weak D match, TRBD2 (6 bases). This CDR3 comprises 15 residues. CDR1 and CDR2 (germline): SGHDT, YYEEEE. Trimming cost V 4 bases and J 4 bases, with 15 bases left between them. The CDR3 DNA follows: TGTGCCAGCAGCGCCGGGACTCCTCAATACAATGAGCAGTTCTTC. It translates to CASSAGTPQYNEQFF. The variable domain in full, with the rest retrieved from reference TRBV5-6 and TRBJ2-1, is DAGVTQSPTHLIKTRGQQVTLRCSPKSGHDTVSWYQQALGQGPQFIFQYYEEEERQRGNFPDRFSGHQFPNYSSELNVNALLLGDSALYLCASSAGTPQYNEQFFGPGTRLTVL.

The chain joins TRBV7-9 to TRBJ2-7; TRBD2 matches at 10 bases. Unmatched junction bases numbered 5, after V lost 6 bases and J lost 0 bases. Germline V CDR1 and CDR2: SEHNR, FQNEAQ (reference sequence). This CDR3 spans 15 amino acids. In DNA, the CDR3 is TGTGCCAGCAGGCCCCCTAGCGGGGGCTCCTACGAGCAGTACTTC. It is translated as CASRPPSGGSYEQYF.

V usage is TRBV5-1 and J usage is TRBJ1-1, with a tentative D call TRBD1 (6 bases). Trimming left V 4 bases short and J 0 bases short, with 10 bases between. Germline CDR1 SGHRS, CDR2 YFSETQ. The CDR3 covers 14 residues. CDR3 sequence: CASSGGQLNTEAFF. CDR3 in DNA: TGCGCCAGCAGCGGAGGACAGCTGAACACTGAAGCTTTCTTT.

V usage is TRBV5-1 and J usage is TRBJ2-5; D gene ambiguous. Germline CDR1 reads SGHRS; CDR2 reads YFSETQ. The CDR3 runs 14 residues. V was clipped by 3 bases and J by 0 bases, with 9 bases between them. The CDR3 coding sequence is TGCGCCAGCAGCTCCGGAGCCAACCAAGAGACCCAGTACTTC. Translating gives CASSSGANQETQYF.

The chain couples TRBV3-1 (or the pseudogene TRBV3-2) to TRBJ2-1, with D possibly TRBD2 on 6 matching bases. The CDR3 runs 15 residues. V was pared by 0 bases and J by 5 bases, with 11 bases between. CDR1 and CDR2 from the germline V gene are LGHDT and YNNKEL (reference sequence). CDR3 region: CASSQDTAGNNEQFF. The DNA of the CDR3 is TGTGCCAGCAGCCAAGACACGGCGGGAAACAATGAGCAGTTCTTC.

V gene TRBV6-6 combines with J gene TRBJ2-7; D is possibly TRBD1 (6 bases). The CDR3 loop spans 11 amino acids. Trimming stripped 5 bases from V and 7 bases from J, with 9 bases between. Per germline, CDR1 MNHNY and CDR2 SVGAGI (reference sequence). CDR3 loop: CASSQGREQYF. DNA of the CDR3: TGTGCCAGCAGTCAGGGGCGGGAGCAGTACTTC.

In its sample, this clone was seen once. The chain carries TRBV28 and TRBJ2-2, with a tentative D call TRBD2 (5 bases). V was shortened by 3 bases and J by 6 bases, with 8 bases between the two germline ends. The CDR3 sequence is 13 residues long. In germline, CDR1 is MDHEN, CDR2 SYDVKM. The CDR3 protein is CASSLEVSGELFF. The CDR3 DNA follows: TGTGCCAGCAGTTTGGAGGTTTCCGGGGAGCTGTTTTTT.

This clone has just one count. The chain carries TRBV4-3 and TRBJ2-2; no definite D call. The CDR3 is 16 residues long. The germline CDR1 and CDR2 sequences are LGHNA and YSLEER. V lost 4 bases, J lost 4 bases, and 16 bases lay in between. CDR3 residues: CASSREVVAPTGELFF. The DNA of the CDR3 is TGCGCCAGCAGCCGAGAGGTGGTAGCCCCCACCGGGGAGCTGTTTTTT.

The rearrangement links TRBV18 to TRBJ2-5; D is unresolved. The V end was cut by 2 bases, the J end by 5 bases, with 12 bases between. From germline, CDR1 is KGHSH and CDR2 LQKENI. The length of the CDR3 is 14 residues. The CDR3 sequence: CASSPASGSETQYF. The CDR3 DNA sequence: TGTGCCAGCTCACCAGCGTCCGGGTCGGAGACCCAGTACTTC.